This T cell receptor (beta chain) was found in a study of monozygotic twins with inflammatory bowel disease. In the case of this clonotype: Its antigen remains unknown.

General study findings and limits: Twins with IBD were found to have lower TCRbeta diversity (inverse Simpson) than healthy co-twins.

Germline V gives CDR1 MGHDK, CDR2 SYGVNS. The CDR3 consists of 14 residues. TCRdb re-called the 5' RACE reads and shows each CDR3 protein once, DNA omitted. Listed are about 160,000 distinct CDR3 sequences; 2.4% falls within the top ten. The source is a human donor with ulcerative colitis or Crohn's disease, or a healthy co-twin of an affected twin (not recorded which). The chain joins TRBV25-1 to TRBJ2-7; the D call of TRBD2 rests on TCRdb alone, since no DNA is present to check it. Sequenced: blood. The CDR3 region is CASSPAGGSYEQYF.